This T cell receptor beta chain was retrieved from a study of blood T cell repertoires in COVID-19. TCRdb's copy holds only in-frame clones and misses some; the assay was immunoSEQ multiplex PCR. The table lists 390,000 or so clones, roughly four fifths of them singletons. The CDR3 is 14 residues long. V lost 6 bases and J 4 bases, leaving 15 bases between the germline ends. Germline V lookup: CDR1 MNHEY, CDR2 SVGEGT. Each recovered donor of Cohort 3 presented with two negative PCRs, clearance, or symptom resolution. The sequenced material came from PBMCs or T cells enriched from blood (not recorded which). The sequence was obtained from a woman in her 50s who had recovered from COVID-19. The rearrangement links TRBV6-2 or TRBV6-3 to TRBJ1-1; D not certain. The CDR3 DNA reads TGTGCCAGCAGCCGTGTTGGGCGTGCCACTGAAGCTTTCTTT. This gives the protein CASSRVGRATEAFF.